The 18 T cell receptor beta chains given below trace back to one sample, sequenced in a study of blood T cells in healthy people across ages. A second PCR, run for about 6 to 11 cycles, used a sample-barcoded 5' primer plus a J-beta primer mix. MiXCR, applied by TCRdb to the 5' RACE reads, yields one record per CDR3 protein. The table lists around 1.7 million distinct CDR3 sequences, about 28% of them singletons. What was sequenced was blood. The source is a woman aged 25 to 45 in good health.

In its sample, this clonotype was seen a few times. This chain joins TRBV9 and TRBJ2-3, with D maybe TRBD2 (7 bases). Germline V lookup: CDR1 SGDLS, CDR2 YYNGEE. CDR3 length: 16 amino acids. V was clipped by 0 bases and J by 2 bases, with 13 bases between them. The CDR3 loop is CASSVDGGPSTDTQYF. The DNA of the CDR3 is TGTGCCAGCAGCGTAGACGGGGGGCCCTCCACAGATACGCAGTATTTT.

This clonotype was recorded at least ten times. The V call is TRBV6-4, the J call TRBJ2-5; 9 bases are a match to TRBD1. The CDR3 loop spans 22 amino acids. The V and J ends lost 5 bases and 4 bases, in that order; junction bases with no gene match: 29. Germline lookup yields CDR1 MRHNA and CDR2 SNTAGT. The CDR3 spells CASSPSGQGLGGGRGSPETQYF. In nucleotides, the CDR3 is TGTGCCAGCAGTCCATCGGGACAGGGCTTAGGGGGCGGGAGAGGGTCGCCAGAGACCCAGTACTTC.

The rearrangement uses TRBV11-2 and TRBJ2-7; D ambiguous. Looked up from germline, CDR1 is SGHAT and CDR2 is FQNNGV. This CDR3 is built from 14 residues. V dropped 0 bases and J dropped 5 bases, with 11 bases sitting between them. The CDR3 bases are TGTGCCAGCAGCTTAGAGGTGGGGTTCCACGAGCAGTACTTC. Translating it yields CASSLEVGFHEQYF.

This sequence joins TRBV6-1 and TRBJ1-1; maybe TRBD1 (5 bases). Deletions cut 2 bases from V and 4 bases from J, with 20 bases between. Germline CDR1 reads MNHNS; CDR2 reads SASEGT. This CDR3 contains 17 residues. The CDR3 bases are TGTGCCAGCAGTGAACCATGGGCAGGCTCTGGGGGCACTGAAGCTTTCTTT. Translated, it gives CASSEPWAGSGGTEAFF.

This clonotype was seen many times. V is TRBV7-2 and J is TRBJ2-1; TRBD2 might be the D (7 bases). This CDR3 is built from 15 residues. Germline values: CDR1 SGHTA, CDR2 FQGNSA. Trimming removed 5 bases from V and 4 bases from J, with 15 bases in between. The CDR3: CASSPEAGAYNEQFF. The CDR3 DNA reads as TGTGCCAGCAGCCCCGAGGCGGGGGCTTACAATGAGCAGTTCTTC.

The chain recombines TRBV7-2 with TRBJ1-1; the D gene is possibly TRBD1 (5 bases). Trimming removed 1 base from V and 8 bases from J, with 11 bases in between. CDR1 is SGHTA and CDR2 is FQGNSA in the germline V gene. The CDR3 consists of 13 residues. DNA of the CDR3: TGTGCCAGCAGCTTAGTTTGGGAGGGGGAAGCTTTCTTT. It translates to CASSLVWEGEAFF.

There are a few counts of this clonotype. The V and J genes are TRBV20-1 and TRBJ2-7, with a tentative D call TRBD1 (5 bases). Trimming took 3 bases from V and 0 from J, leaving 9 bases between them. The CDR3 is made up of 13 amino acids. Germline-derived CDR1 and CDR2 are DFQATT and SNEGSKA (reference sequence). CDR3 in DNA: TGCAGTGCTAGGAAGACAGTCTCCTACGAGCAGTACTTC. It is translated as CSARKTVSYEQYF.

This clonotype was seen only a few times. V is TRBV7-2 and J is TRBJ2-7; D is undetermined. This CDR3 has 14 residues. Germline V lookup: CDR1 SGHTA, CDR2 FQGNSA. Trimming took 5 bases from V and 6 from J, leaving 17 bases between them. In nucleotides, the CDR3 is TGTGCCAGCAGCCCCGCTTCAGGATATGGCGAGCAGTACTTC. Its protein is CASSPASGYGEQYF.

The chain carries TRBV7-6 and TRBJ2-5; weak D call: TRBD1 (6 bases). The germline V gene encodes CDR1 SGHVS and CDR2 FNYEAQ. Trimming removed 5 bases from V and 1 base from J, with 14 bases in between. This CDR3 has 15 amino acids. CDR3 bases: TGTGCCAGCAGCGGATCAAGGGGGATCCAAGAGACCCAGTACTTC. Translation gives CASSGSRGIQETQYF.

This chain connects TRBV6-5 to TRBJ2-5; no firm D call. CDR1 and CDR2 from the germline V gene are MNHEY and SVGAGI. The CDR3 runs 15 residues. V gave up 6 bases and J gave up 3 bases, with 17 bases separating them. The CDR3 here is CASSDGSAGEETQYF. The CDR3 nucleotides read TGTGCCAGCAGCGACGGGTCGGCAGGAGAAGAGACCCAGTACTTC.

As regards this clonotype: One end of the junction does not line up with germline, which may come from a read error. The chain has TRBV18 and TRBJ2-7, with D possibly being TRBD2 (5 bases). This CDR3 comprises 15 residues. Germline-derived CDR1 and CDR2 are KGHSH and LQKENI. The CDR3 sequence: CASSPGGSHPYKQYF. CDR3 nucleotide sequence: TGTGCCAGCTCACCCGGAGGCAGCCACCCCTACAAGCAGTACTTC. Filled out from reference TRBV18 and TRBJ2-7, the complete variable domain reads NAGVMQNPRHLVRRRGQEARLRCSPMKGHSHVYWYRQLPEEGLKFMVYLQKENIIDESGMPKERFSAEFPKEGPSILRIQQVVRGDSAAYFCASSPGGSHPYKQYFGPGTRLTVT.

This chain links TRBV27 with TRBJ2-3, with 8 bases aligning to TRBD2. CDR3 size: 16 residues. Germline CDR1 reads MNHEY; CDR2 reads SMNVEV (reference sequence). Trimming cost V 7 bases and J 0 bases; bases outside gene matches: 9. In DNA form, the CDR3 reads TGTGCCAGCAATCGGGAGGGAGGATCTAGCACAGATACGCAGTATTTT. It yields the protein CASNREGGSSTDTQYF.

This clonotype has at least ten counts. J is TRBJ2-1 and V is TRBV10-2, with TRBD2 matching 8 bases. The germline V gene has CDR1 WSHSY and CDR2 SAAADI. This CDR3 is 14 amino acids long. The J segment lost 9 bases and the V segment lost 6 bases, leaving 10 bases of the junction unmatched. CDR3 in amino acids: CASRTPGGATEQFF. In nucleotides, the CDR3 is TGCGCCAGCAGGACCCCCGGGGGGGCCACTGAGCAGTTCTTC.

This clonotype was observed a handful of times. The chain has TRBV29-1 and TRBJ1-6; 7 nucleotides match TRBD1. The CDR3 is 14 residues long. CDR1 and CDR2 from the germline V gene are SQVTM and ANQGSEA. With V trimmed by 4 bases and J by 4 bases, 4 bases remained unmatched. This chain's CDR3 is CSVGGQSYNSPLHF. CDR3 DNA sequence: TGCAGCGTTGGGGGACAGTCTTATAATTCACCCCTCCACTTT. Drawing the rest from reference TRBV29-1 and TRBJ1-6, the complete variable domain is SAVISQKPSRDICQRGTSLTIQCQVDSQVTMMFWYRQQPGQSLTLIATANQGSEATYESGFVIDKFPISRPNLTFSTLTVSNMSPEDSSIYLCSVGGQSYNSPLHFGNGTRLTVT.

The chain couples TRBV18 to TRBJ2-7; D gene ambiguous. The germline V gene has CDR1 KGHSH and CDR2 LQKENI. The CDR3 is 13 amino acids. V was trimmed by 5 bases and J by 4 bases, leaving 12 bases between them. CDR3 in amino acids: CASSMGGDYEQYF. Written as DNA, the CDR3 is TGTGCCAGCTCAATGGGCGGAGATTACGAGCAGTACTTC.

This clonotype was counted between two and nine times. The rearrangement uses TRBV7-2 and TRBJ2-5; 13 bases map to TRBD2. The CDR3 has 18 residues. V lost 1 base and J lost 6; bases outside the gene matches: 11. In germline, CDR1 is SGHTA, CDR2 FQGNSA. The CDR3 is CASSLEGTSGTSLKTQYF. The DNA for the CDR3 is TGTGCCAGCAGCTTAGAGGGGACTAGCGGGACCTCTCTCAAGACCCAGTACTTC.

About this clonotype: A read error is possible here, since a much larger clone lies one base away. The chain couples TRBV29-1 to TRBJ2-5, with D possibly being TRBD1 (6 bases). CDR1 is SQVTM, CDR2 ANQGSEA, per germline. The V end was cut by 7 bases, the J end by 4 bases, with 16 bases between. CDR3 length: 13 amino acids. CDR3 protein: CSADNRAGETQYF. DNA for the CDR3: TGCAGCGCTGATAACAGGGCAGGAGAGACCCAGTACTTC.

The genes are TRBV7-2 and TRBJ1-4; D possibly corresponds to TRBD1 (5 bases). The V gene's germline CDR1 is SGHTA and CDR2 FQGNSA. The CDR3 is made up of 15 amino acids. The V gene lost 5 bases and the J gene lost 4 bases, with 14 bases spanning the gap. The CDR3 bases are TGTGCCAGCAGCGTTTGGGGCGGCTATAATGAAAAACTGTTTTTT. Translating it yields CASSVWGGYNEKLFF.